The rows below give T cell receptor beta chains drawn from one sample of a study of cytomegalovirus exposure and HLA in healthy donors. TCRdb keeps only in-frame clones here, not all; method: immunoSEQ multiplex PCR. This table has about 93,000 clones, about 78% appearing once. The sequenced sample consisted of PBMCs. The receptors were gathered from a woman aged 40 to 50 in good health and CMV-seronegative. CDR3s include the opening cysteine and the closing phenylalanine or tryptophan. D genes are given only for firm matches. Some rows mark clone size as missing; the rest say once, few, many or name a class of expanded clone.

V	size	J	D	length	CDR3	DNA
TRBV6-4	NA	TRBJ2-3	TRBD2	14	CASSEAGGTDTQYF	TGTGCCAGCAGTGAAGCGGGAGGCACAGATACGCAGTATTTT
TRBV7-9	NA	TRBJ2-7	NA	12	CASSFEVYEQYF	TGTGCCAGCAGCTTCGAGGTCTACGAGCAGTACTTC
TRBV30	once	TRBJ1-5	NA	14	CAWRSRTGPQPQHF	TGTGCCTGGAGAAGCAGAACAGGCCCTCAGCCCCAGCATTTT
TRBV27	NA	TRBJ2-3	TRBD1	16	CASSLTGIPSTDTQYF	TGTGCCAGCAGTTTGACAGGGATTCCTAGCACAGATACGCAGTATTTT
TRBV11-2	NA	TRBJ2-1	NA	14	CASSSGLNYNEQFF	TGTGCCAGCAGCTCCGGACTAAACTACAATGAGCAGTTCTTC
TRBV2	NA	TRBJ2-7	TRBD2	16	CASSENPASGGYEQYF	TGTGCCAGCAGTGAAAACCCGGCTAGCGGGGGCTACGAGCAGTACTTC
TRBV15	NA	TRBJ2-3	TRBD1	15	CATSVGQGEADTQYF	TGTGCCACCAGCGTCGGACAGGGGGAAGCAGATACGCAGTATTTT
TRBV5-5	NA	TRBJ1-2	NA	13	CASSLDGNYGYTF	TGTGCCAGCAGCTTGGACGGGAACTATGGCTACACCTTC
TRBV28	NA	TRBJ2-1	TRBD2	15	CASSLGLAGSYEQFF	TGTGCCAGCAGTTTGGGACTAGCGGGAAGTTATGAGCAGTTCTTC
TRBV28	few	TRBJ2-7	TRBD2	15	CASSQGGSGRGEQYF	TGTGCCAGCAGCCAAGGAGGTAGCGGGAGGGGCGAGCAGTACTTC